Sequencing of this T cell receptor (beta chain) was carried out in a study of shared clonotypes between healthy human individuals. This CDR3 comprises 13 residues. Germline values: CDR1 SGHRS, CDR2 YFSETQ. V lost 0 bases and J 10 bases, leaving 11 bases between the germline ends. TCRdb's copy holds only in-frame clones and misses some; the assay was immunoSEQ multiplex PCR. The repertoire includes roughly 1,500,000 clones, 95% to 99% of them detected once, and around 0.47% sits in the top ten. The chain has TRBV5-1 and TRBJ2-1, with a tentative D call TRBD2 (5 bases). Material for sequencing was naive CD4+ T cells sorted from blood. The subset: CD45RA+ positively selected. This receptor was obtained from a man aged 25-45 years in good health. The CDR3 reads CASSLAFEGEQFF. The CDR3 nucleotides read TGCGCCAGCAGCTTGGCCTTTGAGGGAGAGCAGTTCTTC.